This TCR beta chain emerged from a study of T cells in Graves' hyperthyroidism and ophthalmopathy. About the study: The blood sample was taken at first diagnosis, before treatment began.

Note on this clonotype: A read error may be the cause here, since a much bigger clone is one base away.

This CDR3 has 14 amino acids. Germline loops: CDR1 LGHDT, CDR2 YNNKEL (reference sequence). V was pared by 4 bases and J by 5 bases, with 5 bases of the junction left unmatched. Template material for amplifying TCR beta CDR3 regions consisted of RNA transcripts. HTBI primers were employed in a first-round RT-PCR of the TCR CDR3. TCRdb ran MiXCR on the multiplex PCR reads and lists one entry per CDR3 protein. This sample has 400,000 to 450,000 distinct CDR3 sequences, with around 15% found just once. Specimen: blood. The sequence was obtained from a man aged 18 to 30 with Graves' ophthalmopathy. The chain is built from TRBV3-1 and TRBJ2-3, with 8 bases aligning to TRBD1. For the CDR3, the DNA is TGTGCCAGCAGCCCCAGGACAGGGATAGATACGCAGTATTTT. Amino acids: CASSPRTGIDTQYF.